The 3 T cell receptor beta chains presented below share a single source sample, sequenced in a study of cytotoxic CD8 clonotypes in ibrutinib-treated CLL. Libraries were prepared by immunoSEQ multiplex PCR; TCRdb keeps only in-frame clonotypes and omits some of them. The sample shows around 310,000 clones, almost 80% of them seen only once. The source was PBMCs, collected before ibrutinib treatment. The receptors shown here come from a human donor with chronic lymphocytic leukemia.

The V call is TRBV6-5, the J call TRBJ1-2, with D possibly being TRBD1 (5 bases). The CDR3 is made up of 15 amino acids. Germline CDR1 is MNHEY and CDR2 is SVGAGI. V was trimmed by 5 bases and J by 4 bases, leaving 17 bases between them. CDR3 protein: CASSLYVSGGYGYTF. The CDR3 DNA reads TGTGCCAGCAGTCTTTATGTGTCGGGGGGCTATGGCTACACCTTC.

This rearrangement joins TRBV6-6 to TRBJ2-4, with D possibly TRBD2 on 6 matching bases. CDR1 is MNHNY, CDR2 SVGAGI, per germline (reference sequence). V shed 5 bases and J shed 3 bases, with 11 bases lying between them. The CDR3 spans 14 residues. The CDR3 sequence is CASSTRGIKNIQYF. CDR3 in DNA: TGTGCCAGCAGTACCCGGGGGATCAAAAACATTCAGTACTTC.

The J gene is TRBJ2-2, the V gene TRBV6-5; a weak D match, TRBD2 (6 bases). This CDR3 spans 16 amino acids. CDR1 is MNHEY, CDR2 SVGAGI, per germline. The germline V and J ends were trimmed by 5 bases and 4 bases, with 17 bases remaining between them. DNA of the CDR3: TGTGCCAGCAGTAACTACAGGACTACTGGCACCGGGGAGCTGTTTTTT. Amino acid sequence: CASSNYRTTGTGELFF.